The 18 T cell receptor beta chains given below trace back to one sample, sequenced in a study of shared clonotypes between healthy human individuals. Clones were sequenced by immunoSEQ multiplex PCR, and TCRdb holds only the in-frame ones, with some missing. This table has 2 million to 2.5 million clones, approximately 94% appearing once. Sequenced input: naive CD4+ T cells sorted from blood. The subset is: CD45RA+ positively selected. These receptors all come from a man between 18 and 35 years old in good health.

The chain links TRBV5-1 to TRBJ1-6; 7 nucleotides match TRBD1. After removal of 4 bases from V and 10 bases from J, the junction contained 11 bases not matched to a gene. CDR3 size: 15 residues. Germline values: CDR1 SGHRS, CDR2 YFSETQ. The CDR3 nucleotides are TGCGCCAGCAGCCCCAAGGGGGCACCACCCTCACCCCTCCACTTT. It encodes CASSPKGAPPSPLHF.

The genes are TRBV25-1 and TRBJ2-1, with TRBD2 identical over 10 bases. Trimming cost V 3 bases and J 0 bases; bases outside gene matches: 2. CDR3 length equals 16 residues. From germline, CDR1 is MGHDK and CDR2 SYGVNS. In DNA form, the CDR3 reads TGTGCCAGCAGTGATACTAGCGGGACCTCCTACAATGAGCAGTTCTTC. This codes for CASSDTSGTSYNEQFF. Looking up the rest from reference TRBV25-1 and TRBJ2-1 gives the full variable domain: EADIYQTPRYLVIGTGKKITLECSQTMGHDKMYWYQQDPGMELHLIHYSYGVNSTEKGDLSSESTVSRIRTEHFPLTLESARPSHTSQYLCASSDTSGTSYNEQFFGPGTRLTVL.

V gene TRBV6-1 combines with J gene TRBJ2-7; D is uncertain. This CDR3 is 15 amino acids long. Germline lookup yields CDR1 MNHNS and CDR2 SASEGT. V lost 4 bases and J lost 4, with 17 bases in between. CDR3 nucleotides: TGTGCCAGCAGTGGGCCTTGGCGGCTCGGGTACGAGCAGTACTTC. It codes for CASSGPWRLGYEQYF.

The gene calls are TRBV2 and TRBJ2-7, with 14 bases that match TRBD2. The CDR3 covers 15 residues. Trimming at V came to 7 bases and at J to 3 bases, leaving 5 bases not matched to a gene. Germline V gives CDR1 SNHLY, CDR2 FYNNEI. The CDR3 DNA reads TGTGCCAGCACCCCTGGGACTAGCGGGGGCTACGAGCAGTACTTC. Protein: CASTPGTSGGYEQYF.

The chain combines TRBV9 with TRBJ2-3, with 7 nucleotides matching TRBD1. Trimming at V came to 3 bases and at J to 3 bases, leaving 7 bases not matched to a gene. From germline, CDR1 is SGDLS and CDR2 YYNGEE. This CDR3 has 15 amino acids. CDR3 sequence: CASSARTGSTDTQYF. The CDR3, as DNA: TGTGCCAGCAGCGCCCGGACAGGATCGACAGATACGCAGTATTTT.

The CDR3 region is CASSIVSGQNYEQYF. CDR3 nucleotides: TGTGCCAGTAGTATAGTCTCGGGACAGAACTACGAGCAGTACTTC. The rearrangement joins TRBV19 to TRBJ2-7, with 7 bases matching TRBD1. Germline CDR1 is LNHDA and CDR2 is SQIVND (reference sequence). V trimming: 1 base; J trimming: 3 bases; junction bases outside the gene matches: 6. The CDR3 is 15 residues long. The full variable domain, its missing parts supplied by reference TRBV19 and TRBJ2-7, is DGGITQSPKYLFRKEGQNVTLSCEQNLNHDAMYWYRQDPGQGLRLIYYSQIVNDFQKGDIAEGYSVSREKKESFPLTVTSAQKNPTAFYLCASSIVSGQNYEQYFGPGTRLTVT.

This chain connects TRBV7-2 to TRBJ1-2; no definite D call. CDR3 size: 14 residues. V was trimmed by 2 bases and J by 3 bases, leaving 10 bases between them. Germline V gene lookup returns CDR1 SGHTA and CDR2 FQGNSA. The CDR3 region is CASSLLRQDYGYTF. For the CDR3, the DNA is TGTGCCAGCAGCTTATTGAGGCAGGACTATGGCTACACCTTC.

The rearrangement links TRBV25-1 to TRBJ1-2, with 7 bases identical to TRBD1. Germline CDR1 reads MGHDK; CDR2 reads SYGVNS. Trimming took 4 bases from V and 3 from J; bases not matched to a gene: 11. The CDR3 has 16 residues. CDR3 loop: CASSVGLGQDYYGYTF. CDR3 coding DNA: TGTGCCAGCAGTGTGGGTTTAGGACAGGACTACTATGGCTACACCTTC.

On this clone: This sample includes further DNA sequences coding for the same CDR3. The rearrangement joins TRBV6-1 to TRBJ1-3; no definite D call. In germline, CDR1 is MNHNS, CDR2 SASEGT. The length of the CDR3 is 14 residues. V was pared by 4 bases and J by 0 bases, with 7 bases between. As DNA, the CDR3 is TGTGCCAGCAGTGGGGGTAGCTCTGGAAACACCATATATTTT. It yields the protein CASSGGSSGNTIYF.

V and J are TRBV28 and TRBJ1-4; D is possibly TRBD1 (6 bases). V lost 2 bases and J lost 8, with 12 bases in between. This CDR3 contains 14 residues. Germline V gene data show CDR1 as MDHEN and CDR2 as SYDVKM. The CDR3 coding sequence is TGTGCCAGCAGTTTACCACAGGGCGGGGAAAAACTGTTTTTT. This gives the protein CASSLPQGGEKLFF.

The rearrangement joins TRBV29-1 to TRBJ1-1; D uncertain. The CDR3 has 13 amino acids. CDR1 and CDR2 from the germline V gene are SQVTM and ANQGSEA. Trimming took off 7 bases at V and 0 bases at J, with 12 bases between the two ends. The CDR3 sequence: CSGAGRMNTEAFF. The CDR3 coding sequence is TGCAGCGGGGCCGGACGGATGAACACTGAAGCTTTCTTT.

The V call is TRBV5-1, the J call TRBJ2-7; 9 bases are a match to TRBD1. Germline values: CDR1 SGHRS, CDR2 YFSETQ. With V trimmed by 2 bases and J by 2 bases, 8 bases remained unmatched. The CDR3 consists of 16 residues. CDR3 loop: CASSLDRGGSTYEQYF. CDR3 in DNA: TGCGCCAGCAGCTTAGACAGGGGGGGATCAACCTACGAGCAGTACTTC.

The chain joins TRBV6-5 to TRBJ1-1; a weak D match, TRBD1 (6 bases). Germline loops: CDR1 MNHEY, CDR2 SVGAGI. The CDR3 has 13 amino acids. V was shortened by 5 bases and J by 8 bases, with 15 bases between the two germline ends. The CDR3 DNA reads as TGTGCCAGCAGTCCAAGACAGGAGGGGGAAGCTTTCTTT. This encodes CASSPRQEGEAFF.

The V gene is TRBV5-1, the J gene TRBJ2-3; 8 positions match TRBD2. This CDR3 is 14 amino acids long. The junction had 1 base not matched to a gene; V was cut back by 4 bases and J by 0 bases. Per germline, CDR1 SGHRS and CDR2 YFSETQ. Here the CDR3 DNA reads TGCGCCAGCAGCGGCGGGGGGAGCACAGATACGCAGTATTTT. It translates to CASSGGGSTDTQYF.

The V and J genes are TRBV7-9 and TRBJ1-1; D call uncertain. The germline CDR1 and CDR2 sequences are SEHNR and FQNEAQ (reference sequence). The CDR3 is 13 amino acids. Trimming removed 3 bases from V and 5 bases from J, with 10 bases in between. CDR3 sequence reads: CASSFSAQTEAFF. CDR3 in DNA: TGTGCCAGCAGCTTTTCCGCCCAGACTGAAGCTTTCTTT. The full variable domain, in which reference TRBV7-9 and TRBJ1-1 provide the parts outside the CDR3, is DTGVSQNPRHKITKRGQNVTFRCDPISEHNRLYWYRQTLGQGPEFLTYFQNEAQLEKSRLLSDRFSAERPKGSFSTLEIQRTEQGDSAMYLCASSFSAQTEAFFGQGTRLTVV.

The chain employs TRBV30 and TRBJ1-2; possibly TRBD1 for D (6 bases). From germline, CDR1 is GTSNPN and CDR2 SVGIG (reference sequence). The CDR3 totals 15 residues. V lost 5 bases and J 3 bases, leaving 19 bases between the germline ends. For the CDR3, the DNA is TGTGCCTGGGCCAACGGGGGACACCCTTACTATGGCTACACCTTC. Its protein product is CAWANGGHPYYGYTF. Looking up the rest from reference TRBV30 and TRBJ1-2 gives the full variable domain: SQTIHQWPATLVQPVGSPLSLECTVEGTSNPNLYWYRQAAGRGLQLLFYSVGIGQISSEVPQNLSASRPQDRQFILSSKKLLLSDSGFYLCAWANGGHPYYGYTFGSGTRLTVV.

This clone has just one count. The rearrangement joins TRBV7-9 to TRBJ1-2; no clear D gene. CDR1 and CDR2 from the germline V gene are SEHNR and FQNEAQ (reference sequence). The CDR3 runs 15 residues. Trimming shortened V by 1 base and J by 6 bases, and 15 bases separated the two germline ends. The DNA for the CDR3 is TGTGCCAGCAGCTTAGGTGTTCCCTTAGATGATGGCTACACCTTC. Its translation is CASSLGVPLDDGYTF.

The chain couples TRBV11-2 to TRBJ2-2, with 8 bases matching TRBD2. After removal of 0 bases from V and 5 bases from J, the junction contained 17 bases not matched to a gene. Germline-derived CDR1 and CDR2 are SGHAT and FQNNGV. The CDR3 totals 20 residues. CDR3 sequence reads: CASSLDRSSGILKGTGELFF. The CDR3 DNA reads as TGTGCCAGCAGCTTAGATCGAAGTAGCGGGATCCTTAAAGGGACCGGGGAGCTGTTTTTT.